These 13 T cell receptor beta chains were sequenced from one sample in a study of blood T cell repertoires in COVID-19. The protocol was immunoSEQ multiplex PCR, while the TCRdb copy is restricted to in-frame clones and leaves out a portion. The sample consists of about 300,000 clones, around 84% of them appearing once. The sample comprised peripheral blood. The origin of the receptors is a man between 65 and 79 years old with acute or convalescent COVID-19.

The rearrangement links TRBV19 to TRBJ2-3; 8 nucleotides agree with TRBD1. Trimming took 5 bases from V and 2 from J; bases not matched to a gene: 9. Germline V gene sequence: CDR1 LNHDA, CDR2 SQIVND (reference sequence). CDR3 length: 16 residues. As DNA, the CDR3 is TGTGCCAGTAGTCTCTGGACAGGGCTAAACACAGATACGCAGTATTTT. This translates into CASSLWTGLNTDTQYF.

The chain is built from TRBV24-1 and TRBJ2-1; weak D call: TRBD1 (7 bases). The length of the CDR3 is 16 residues. Per the germline V gene, CDR1 is KGHDR and CDR2 is SFDVKD. The V end lost 2 bases, the J end lost 6 bases, and 16 bases lay between the germline ends. The DNA for the CDR3 is TGTGCCACCAGTGATTCCAGCCAGGGGGGAATCAATGAGCAGTTCTTC. It codes for CATSDSSQGGINEQFF.

As to this clone: The same CDR3 also results from other DNA sequences found in this sample. This chain uses TRBV6-5 with TRBJ1-1; possibly TRBD1 for D (5 bases). CDR3 length equals 15 residues. Trimming took off 6 bases at V and 1 base at J, with 15 bases between the two ends. The germline V gene encodes CDR1 MNHEY and CDR2 SVGAGI. The CDR3 DNA reads as TGTGCCAGCAGCCCACCCCAGGGCACGAACACTGAAGCTTTCTTT. Translating gives CASSPPQGTNTEAFF.

The chain joins TRBV11-2 to TRBJ2-7; no clear D gene. The germline gives CDR1 SGHAT, CDR2 FQNNGV. The CDR3 contains 15 residues. Trimming pared 1 base from V and 0 bases from J, leaving 10 bases between. CDR3 residues: CASSLVITGSYEQYF. The DNA for the CDR3 is TGTGCCAGCAGCTTAGTAATTACTGGCTCCTACGAGCAGTACTTC.

The J gene is TRBJ2-2, the V gene TRBV7-9; a possible D gene is TRBD2 (7 bases). CDR3 length equals 16 residues. Trimming stripped 7 bases from V and 1 base from J, with 16 bases between. Germline V CDR1 and CDR2: SEHNR, FQNEAQ (reference sequence). The CDR3 reads CASTRPGEGNTGELFF. The CDR3 DNA follows: TGTGCCAGCACCAGACCAGGGGAGGGGAACACCGGGGAGCTGTTTTTT.

The chain's CDR3 is CASSYLYIQYF. The CDR3 DNA reads TGTGCCAGCAGTTACCTCTACATTCAGTACTTC. V usage is TRBV6-2 or TRBV6-3 and J usage is TRBJ2-4, with D unresolved. Germline CDR1 and CDR2: MNHEY and SVGEGT. This CDR3 spans 11 amino acids. Trimming cost V 2 bases and J 8 bases, with 4 bases left between them.

V gene TRBV10-3 combines with J gene TRBJ1-4, with D perhaps TRBD1 (5 bases). Germline CDR1 and CDR2: ENHRY and SYGVKD. V gave up 3 bases and J gave up 3 bases, with 8 bases separating them. The length of the CDR3 is 14 residues. Here the CDR3 reads CAISDGGANEKLFF. The CDR3 nucleotides read TGTGCCATCAGTGACGGAGGGGCTAATGAAAAACTGTTTTTT.

This rearrangement joins TRBV7-2 to TRBJ1-1, with a weak D call TRBD1 (5 bases). Germline V CDR1 and CDR2: SGHTA, FQGNSA. This CDR3 is 14 amino acids long. Trimming stripped 6 bases from V and 4 bases from J, with 15 bases between. CDR3 DNA sequence: TGTGCCAGCAGACGCAGGGATGTAGGCACTGAAGCTTTCTTT. This encodes CASRRRDVGTEAFF.

The chain joins TRBV6-1 to TRBJ2-1; a possible D gene is TRBD1 (7 bases). Germline assignment: CDR1 MNHNS and CDR2 SASEGT. This CDR3 has 15 amino acids. Trimming took off 3 bases at V and 3 bases at J, with 12 bases between the two ends. CDR3 loop: CASSDNQGGYNEQFF. In DNA form, the CDR3 reads TGTGCCAGCAGTGACAATCAGGGGGGCTACAATGAGCAGTTCTTC.

V gene TRBV7-9 combines with J gene TRBJ1-5; 10 nucleotides agree with TRBD1. V lost 4 bases and J lost 6; bases outside the gene matches: 6. CDR3 length: 15 amino acids. The V gene's germline CDR1 is SEHNR and CDR2 FQNEAQ (reference sequence). CDR3: CASSSDRGTPQPQHF. CDR3 in DNA: TGTGCCAGCAGCTCGGACAGGGGGACCCCTCAGCCCCAGCATTTT.

The chain couples TRBV7-8 to TRBJ2-3; D is ambiguous. Germline values: CDR1 SGHVS, CDR2 FQNEAQ. This CDR3 is 13 amino acids long. V dropped 1 base and J dropped 2 bases, with 4 bases sitting between them. In nucleotides, the CDR3 is TGTGCCAGCAGCTTAGGCGACACAGATACGCAGTATTTT. It specifies CASSLGDTDTQYF.

The V call is TRBV10-3, the J call TRBJ2-1; TRBD2 matches 10 bases. This CDR3 contains 16 residues. Trimming took 5 bases from V and 2 from J; bases not matched to a gene: 6. Germline assignment: CDR1 ENHRY and CDR2 SYGVKD. The CDR3 DNA follows: TGTGCCATCAGTCCCGACAGCGGGAGGGCCTACAATGAGCAGTTCTTC. The encoded protein is CAISPDSGRAYNEQFF.

The rearrangement links TRBV11-3 to TRBJ2-1; 9 nucleotides line up with TRBD2. The junction had 3 bases not matched to a gene; V was cut back by 1 base and J by 2 bases. The CDR3 loop spans 16 amino acids. Germline loops: CDR1 SGHNT, CDR2 YENEEA. The CDR3 loop is CASSLAGGGAYNEQFF. DNA for the CDR3: TGTGCCAGCAGCTTAGCCGGCGGGGGGGCCTACAATGAGCAGTTCTTC. Full variable domain (missing parts from reference TRBV11-3 and TRBJ2-1): EAGVVQSPRYKIIEKKQPVAFWCNPISGHNTLYWYLQNLGQGPELLIRYENEEAVDDSQLPKDRFSAERLKGVDSTLKIQPAELGDSAVYLCASSLAGGGAYNEQFFGPGTRLTVL.